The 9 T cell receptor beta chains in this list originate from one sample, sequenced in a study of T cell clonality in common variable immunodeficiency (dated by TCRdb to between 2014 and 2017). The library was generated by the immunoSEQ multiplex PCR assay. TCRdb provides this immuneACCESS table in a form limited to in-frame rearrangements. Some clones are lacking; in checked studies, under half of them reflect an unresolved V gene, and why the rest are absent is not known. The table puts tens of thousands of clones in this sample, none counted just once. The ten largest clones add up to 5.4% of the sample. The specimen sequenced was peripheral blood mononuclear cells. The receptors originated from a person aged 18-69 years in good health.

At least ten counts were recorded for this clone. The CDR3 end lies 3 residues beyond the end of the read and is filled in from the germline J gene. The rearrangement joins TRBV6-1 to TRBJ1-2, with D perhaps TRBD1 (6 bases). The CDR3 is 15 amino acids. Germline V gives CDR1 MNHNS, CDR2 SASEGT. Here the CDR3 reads CASSEARTVAGGYTF. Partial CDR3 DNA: TGTGCCAGCAGTGAAGCAAGGACAGTTGCCGGAGGC.

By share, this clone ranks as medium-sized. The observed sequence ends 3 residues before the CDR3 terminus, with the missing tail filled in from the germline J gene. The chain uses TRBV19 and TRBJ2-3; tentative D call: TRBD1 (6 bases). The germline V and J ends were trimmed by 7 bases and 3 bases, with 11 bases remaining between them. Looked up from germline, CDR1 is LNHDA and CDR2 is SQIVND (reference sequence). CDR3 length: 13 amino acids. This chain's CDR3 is CASTKDRTDTQYF. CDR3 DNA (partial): TGTGCCAGTACCAAGGACAGAACAGATACG. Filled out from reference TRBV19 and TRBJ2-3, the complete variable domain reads DGGITQSPKYLFRKEGQNVTLSCEQNLNHDAMYWYRQDPGQGLRLIYYSQIVNDFQKGDIAEGYSVSREKKESFPLTVTSAQKNPTAFYLCASTKDRTDTQYFGPGTRLTVL.

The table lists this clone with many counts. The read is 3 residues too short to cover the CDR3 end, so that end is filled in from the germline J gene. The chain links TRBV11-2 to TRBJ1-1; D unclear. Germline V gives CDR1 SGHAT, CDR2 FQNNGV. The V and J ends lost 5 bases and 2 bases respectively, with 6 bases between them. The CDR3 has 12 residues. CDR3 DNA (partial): TGTGCCAGCAGCCCATCAAACACTGAA. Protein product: CASSPSNTE. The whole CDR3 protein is CASSPSNTEAFF.

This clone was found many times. The CDR3 DNA, read in part, is TGTGCCAGCAGCTTGCGTAGGGGTTATGGTAATGAAAAA. This sequence encodes CASSLRRGYGNEK. The entire CDR3 protein reads CASSLRRGYGNEKLFF. This sequence joins TRBV5-4 and TRBJ1-4, with TRBD1 as a possible D gene (5 bases). The read falls 3 residues short of the CDR3 end, and the missing part is taken from the germline J gene. The CDR3 runs to 16 residues. The V and J ends lost 1 base and 4 bases respectively, with 14 bases between them. CDR1 SGHNT and CDR2 YYREEE come from the germline V gene (reference sequence). Complete variable domain (other parts from reference TRBV5-4 and TRBJ1-4): ETGVTQSPTHLIKTRGQQVTLRCSSQSGHNTVSWYQQALGQGPQFIFQYYREEENGRGNFPPRFSGLQFPNYSSELNVNALELDDSALYLCASSLRRGYGNEKLFFGSGTQLSVL.

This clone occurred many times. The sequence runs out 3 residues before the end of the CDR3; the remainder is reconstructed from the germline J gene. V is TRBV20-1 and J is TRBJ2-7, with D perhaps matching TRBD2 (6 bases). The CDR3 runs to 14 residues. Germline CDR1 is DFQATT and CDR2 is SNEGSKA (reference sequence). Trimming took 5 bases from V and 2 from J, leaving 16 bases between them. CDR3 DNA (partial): TGCAGTGCTCCCGCCTTAGCGGATCCCTACGAG. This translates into CSAPALADPYE. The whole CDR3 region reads CSAPALADPYEQYF.

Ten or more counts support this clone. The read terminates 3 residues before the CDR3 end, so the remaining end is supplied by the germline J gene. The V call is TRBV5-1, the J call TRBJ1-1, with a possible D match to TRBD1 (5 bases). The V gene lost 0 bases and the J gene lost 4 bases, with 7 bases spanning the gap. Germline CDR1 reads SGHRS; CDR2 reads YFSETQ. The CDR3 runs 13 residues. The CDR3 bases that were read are TGCGCCAGCAGCTTGGCAGGGCTCACTGAA. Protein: CASSLAGLTE. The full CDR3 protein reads CASSLAGLTEAFF. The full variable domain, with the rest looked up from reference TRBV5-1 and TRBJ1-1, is KAGVTQTPRYLIKTRGQQVTLSCSPISGHRSVSWYQQTPGQGLQFLFEYFSETQRNKGNFPGRFSGRQFSNSRSEMNVSTLELGDSALYLCASSLAGLTEAFFGQGTRLTVV.

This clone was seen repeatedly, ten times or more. CDR3 DNA, as far as it was read: TGCAGTGCTGGGGATAGCGGGGTCCTCACAGATACG. This translates into CSAGDSGVLTDT. The full CDR3 protein is CSAGDSGVLTDTQYF. The genes are TRBV20-1 and TRBJ2-3; 8 positions agree with TRBD2. The read ends 3 residues early relative to the CDR3; the germline J gene fills the gap. The germline gives CDR1 DFQATT, CDR2 SNEGSKA (reference sequence). The trim removed 5 bases at V and 2 bases at J, leaving 9 bases unmatched. This CDR3 region has 15 residues.

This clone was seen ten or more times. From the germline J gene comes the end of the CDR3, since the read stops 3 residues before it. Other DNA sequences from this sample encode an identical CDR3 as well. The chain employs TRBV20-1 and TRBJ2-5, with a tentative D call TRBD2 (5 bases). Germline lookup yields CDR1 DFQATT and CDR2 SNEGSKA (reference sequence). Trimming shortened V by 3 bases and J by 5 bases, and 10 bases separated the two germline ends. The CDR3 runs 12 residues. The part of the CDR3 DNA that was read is TGCAGTGCTAGTCCCACGGGGGAGACC. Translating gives CSASPTGET. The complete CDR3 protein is CSASPTGETQYF.

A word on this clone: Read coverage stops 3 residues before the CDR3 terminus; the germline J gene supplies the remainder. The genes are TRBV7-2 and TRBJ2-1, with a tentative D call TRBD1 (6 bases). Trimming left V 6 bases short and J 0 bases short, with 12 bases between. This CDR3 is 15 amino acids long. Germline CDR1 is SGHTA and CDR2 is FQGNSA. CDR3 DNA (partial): TGTGCCAGCAGACTACAGGGAACCTCCTACAATGAG. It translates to CASRLQGTSYNE. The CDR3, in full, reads CASRLQGTSYNEQFF.